The clone carrying this T cell receptor beta chain occurred many times. What it binds is not known. Unmatched junction bases numbered 0, after V lost 3 bases and J lost 2 bases. Germline V gene lookup returns CDR1 MGHDK and CDR2 SYGVNS. The CDR3 contains 15 residues. The data are from a study of neurological immune-mediated disorders. General study points: Expanded clones shared no CDR3 amino acid sequences across subjects, suggesting private repertoires in all groups. The level of TCR clonal expansion was highest in patients with HTLV-1-associated myelopathy and lowest in multiple sclerosis, where it fell below the level seen in healthy controls.

2 million unsorted PBMCs were stored in RNAlater at -80 °C before RNA extraction. With 10-nucleotide random UMIs, 5'RACE was used to make the cDNA. TCRdb re-called the 5' RACE reads with MiXCR, one entry per CDR3 protein. The sample consists of 50,000 or so distinct CDR3 sequences, around 10% of them appearing once. What was sequenced was PBMCs. The chain couples TRBV25-1 to TRBJ2-1, with TRBD2 identical over 11 bases. The sequence was collected from a woman aged 35 to 49 with HTLV-1-associated myelopathy (HAM/TSP). The CDR3 region is CASSDSGGAYNEQFF. Here the CDR3 DNA reads TGTGCCAGCAGTGATAGCGGGGGGGCCTACAATGAGCAGTTCTTC.